This T cell receptor (beta chain) originates from a study of CD8 T cells in Susac syndrome. Negative isolation was applied to CD8+ and CD4+ T cells, and FACS enrichment was applied to TEMRA cells. General study results and limits: By the study's own acknowledgment, its TCR sequencing and HLA analysis included relatively few individuals.

RNA, at about 0.45 to 1 ug, was reverse transcribed with random hexamers. Coverage of TCR beta CDR3 amplification by immunoSEQ multiplex PCR extended to 54 Vbeta and 13 Jbeta. TCRdb used MiXCR to reprocess the immunoSEQ multiplex PCR reads, holding one entry per CDR3 protein. Among tens of thousands of distinct CDR3 sequences listed, roughly 90% were seen once. This clonotype was detected only once. What it binds is not known. V dropped 6 bases and J dropped 0 bases, with 8 bases sitting between them. Germline V gives CDR1 SQVTM, CDR2 ANQGSEA. CDR3 length: 12 amino acids. The clonotype was recovered from a human donor with multiple sclerosis. Sequencing was performed on CD8+ T cells from PBMCs. The chain joins TRBV29-1 to TRBJ1-2, with D possibly matching TRBD1 (5 bases). The CDR3 coding sequence is TGCAGCGTCAAGGGGTCTAACTATGGCTACACCTTC. Protein product: CSVKGSNYGYTF.